This T cell receptor beta chain appears in the sequencing data of a study of cytomegalovirus exposure and HLA in healthy donors (dated by TCRdb to about 2017). Some background on the complete study: An earlier analysis of several hundred of the donors reported 250 to 300 Gb of sequence data and 117 million unique TCR beta sequences from some 180 million T cells. Approximately 300 gigabases of sequencing data and around 87 million unique TCR sequences were included in an early release covering several hundred HLA-typed donors. Among the roughly 390 genotyped donors, around 81% belonged to the genetic ancestry cluster associated with self-reported Caucasian donors. The study was designed to test whether signatures of past pathogen exposure could be identified by cataloging public T cell receptors. The study used immunosequencing to profile the T cell repertoires of several hundred subjects and linked those repertoires to cytomegalovirus serostatus. Along with the approximately 670-subject first cohort, a separate validation cohort of approximately 110 different subjects was used. To predict cytomegalovirus infection status, the study brought together high-throughput TCR immunosequencing, statistical association of individual TCRs with disease status, and machine learning. To study patterns of TCR occurrence, a later analysis re-analyzed previously published TCR beta repertoires from more than 550 donors and added high-resolution HLA genotyping. The later analysis used no new phenotypic data to find candidate immune exposures, relying instead on TCR beta sequences and their occurrence across donors. In an earlier analysis of several hundred of the donors, high-throughput TCR beta sequencing was used to judge whether each TCR beta V gene segment behaved as functional or pseudogenic. Donor age, sex, ethnicity and CMV serostatus were compiled alongside the repertoire data. Genome-wide SNP genotypes for about 60% of the roughly 700 donors were used in a later genetic analysis, which treated that subset as a discovery cohort. Every repertoire in the discovery cohort had been generated on one and the same sequencing platform. HLA typing included class I and class II loci at four-digit resolution. The number of donors typed differed by locus, with 629-630 for A, B, C, DRB1 and DQB1, 522 for DQA1, 600 to 610 for DPA1, and 472 for DPB1. Because of strong linkage in the cohort, roughly five DR-DQ haplotypes were treated as single units for association and clustering. Among 398 genotyped donors of the cohort, an average of roughly 240,000 unique TCR beta nucleotide sequences were sequenced per donor, roughly 20% of them non-productive.

The cohort was made up of 500 to 850 healthy bone marrow donors. All cohort members were sampled while nominally healthy, although unrecorded immune exposures were likely present. The donor tested CMV seronegative and was one of the 352 seronegative cohort members. A peripheral blood sample was collected from each donor, and TCR beta sequencing was performed on peripheral blood mononuclear cells. The Qiagen DNeasy Blood Extraction Kit was used to extract genomic DNA from the blood cell samples. Results and caveats for the whole study, not just this receptor: An association between a missense DCLRE1C variant and V-gene and J-gene trimming of TCR beta chains was found in a later genetic analysis and replicated in an independent cohort. Across donors, most TCR sequences were observed very rarely, whereas some public TCRs were present in many individuals. In a later analysis, HLA-associated TCR beta chains showed more clonal expansion and lower generation probabilities than non-associated chains that were equally common. Compared with the roughly 600-donor mean, donors in an Asian-associated ancestry cluster had fewer N-insertions in productive TCRs, according to a later genetic analysis. The 87-base-pair reads could not distinguish some IMGT-functional V segments, including TRBV6-2 and TRBV6-3, so those segments were excluded. A cluster of highly shared sequence variants was judged likely to represent a technical artifact of the sequencing pipeline. This cohort had only TCR beta chains sequenced, and the lack of alpha or paired-chain data limited which features could be detected. The authors suggested that the approach could potentially be extended to other disease states and immunological phenotypes. In a later analysis, most CMV-associated TCR beta chains were found to appear HLA-restricted, with HLA associations seemingly driven largely by CMV exposure. In a later analysis, around 15,000 TCR beta sequences were associated with specific HLA alleles at a false discovery rate of 0.05. In vitro tests confirmed that a few of the cytomegalovirus-associated TCR beta chains recognize cytomegalovirus antigens. When HLA alleles, especially DR and DQ, strongly co-occurred, attributing TCR associations to individual alleles was difficult. The study listed 170 or so TCR beta chains as associated with cytomegalovirus. According to a later analysis, parvovirus B19, influenza, CMV and Epstein-Barr virus appeared linked to several top co-occurrence clusters. Correlated functional status among segregating V segments might reflect linkage disequilibrium, but an unknown experimental factor could not be ruled out. The only immune exposure information available for the cohort was CMV serostatus. In an earlier analysis of approximately 590 of the donors, most TCR beta V segments were observed in productive rearrangements about 90% or about 30% of the time, broadly matching IMGT annotations. Roughly uniform sequencing depth across donors was assumed in presence/absence analyses, although this assumption may not hold. The earlier analysis of some 560 of the donors excluded some 16 rarely observed V segments, including chromosome 9 orphons, because counts were too low. A further reported finding was that TCR beta sequences accurately predicted the HLA-A and HLA-B alleles for most subjects in the first cohort. The classifier was reported to diagnose cytomegalovirus status with high specificity and sensitivity in both the original cohort and the validation cohort. Because HLA typing was missing for some donors at each locus, association tests included only the typed subset. In a later analysis, the rate of TCR association differed among HLA loci, with DRB1 alleles having the most associated TCRs and HLA-C alleles having the fewest.

On this clone: The antigen this receptor binds is unknown. Base qualities are not provided; no much larger clone lies one nucleotide away.

Receptors were amplified or captured by the immunoSEQ multiplex PCR assay. For the multiplex PCR, a mixture combining 60 forward primers for TCR Vbeta segments and 13 reverse primers for TCR Jbeta segments was used. The CDR3 region of rearranged TCR beta genes was amplified from genomic DNA with a multiplex PCR assay. Amplified TCR beta libraries were sequenced as 87-base-pair reads on the Illumina HiSeq System. In the paper's pipeline: A later analysis counted 65 million to 90 million unique TCR beta chains across the 500 to 850 repertoires, and roughly 9.9 million of these chains were shared by at least two donors. Raw reads were error-corrected and collapsed into unique sequences with a nearest-neighbor algorithm that merged closely related sequences to remove PCR and sequencing errors. CDR3 sequences were aligned to IMGT reference sequences to assign V, D and J gene segments. For a sequence to be retained, a match of at least six nucleotides to both a V gene segment and a J gene segment was required. Rearrangements were classified as productive when the CDR3 lacked stop codons and remained in frame with V and J, and all other rearrangements were classified as non-productive. CDR3 was defined according to IMGT convention as the region running from the second conserved V-encoded cysteine to the conserved J-encoded phenylalanine. In an earlier analysis of around 640 of the donors, sequences lacking an unambiguous match to a single V gene segment were excluded. An earlier analysis of about 600 of the donors called V segments functional above 56.7% productive rearrangements and segregating when the between-donor standard deviation exceeded 5%. To diagnose cytomegalovirus status from the catalog of TCR beta chain sequences, a statistical classification framework was built. In a later analysis, V and J genes were assigned by comparing TCR nucleotide sequences against IMGT/GENE-DB human TR gene sequences. The TCRdist pipeline was used in a later analysis to assign CDR3 sequences and most-parsimonious VDJ recombination scenarios. A later analysis defined each TCR beta chain by its CDR3 amino acid sequence plus V-gene family, and excluded reads lacking a unique V-gene family. To address suspected cross-contamination and a sequencing artifact, a later analysis removed over 500 highly shared, low-generation-probability nucleotide sequences. In a later analysis, a clonal expansion index for each public chain was calculated from normalized within-repertoire ranks of inferred template counts. A later analysis computed generation probabilities with a VDJ recombination model fitted to out-of-frame rearrangements, and checked the results against IGoR. In a later analysis, TCR-TCR, TCR-HLA and TCR-CMV co-occurrence was scored with hypergeometric tests, and a repertoire-size bias correction was applied to TCR pairs. In a later analysis, false discovery rates were estimated by permuting HLA or CMV assignments 20 times. In a later analysis, co-occurring TCRs were grouped using DBSCAN, with TCRdist sequence similarity added in when clustering inside HLA-allele-positive subsets. Repertoires with fewer than 30,000 or more than 120,000 public chains, plus five repertoires with anomalous nucleotide sharing, were excluded from co-occurrence clustering. In TCRdb, the immuneACCESS table is reduced to in-frame sequences with V and J assigned. These tables do not hold every clone; where another copy was compared, an unresolved V gene accounts for under half, and the others remain unexplained. That table is the source of V, J and clone size, and D and trimming were worked out from the DNA. The sample contains tens of thousands of clones, roughly four fifths of them found a single time. In total, the top ten clones hold 1.9% of the sample.

CDR1 and CDR2 were assigned from the germline V gene as SGHNT and YENEEA. Including cysteine and phenylalanine, the CDR3 has 15 amino acids. The entry retains the CDR3 DNA only, 45 bases that are in frame from base 1. V and J are trimmed by 5 bases and 2 bases, and the gene matches miss 4 bases of the junction. The specimen sequenced was PBMCs. The chain is made from TRBV11-3 and TRBJ1-3; the junction holds 9 bases that match TRBD1. This receptor was obtained from a woman aged 30 to 39 in good health and CMV-seronegative. The CDR3 sequence is CASSRDRAPGNTIYF. The bases read TGTGCCAGCAGCCGGGACAGGGCCCCTGGAAACACCATATATTTT.